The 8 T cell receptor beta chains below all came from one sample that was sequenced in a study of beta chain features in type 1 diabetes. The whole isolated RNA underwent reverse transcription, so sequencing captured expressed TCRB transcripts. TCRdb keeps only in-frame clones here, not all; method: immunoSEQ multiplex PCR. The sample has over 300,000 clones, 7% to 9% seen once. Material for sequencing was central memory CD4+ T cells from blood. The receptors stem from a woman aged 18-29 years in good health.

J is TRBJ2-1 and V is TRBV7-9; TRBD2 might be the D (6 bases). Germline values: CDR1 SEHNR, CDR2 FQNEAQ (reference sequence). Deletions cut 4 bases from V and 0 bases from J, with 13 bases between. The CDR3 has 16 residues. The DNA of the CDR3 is TGTGCCAGCAGCTCCACTGCGGGACGCTCCTACAATGAGCAGTTCTTC. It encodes CASSSTAGRSYNEQFF.

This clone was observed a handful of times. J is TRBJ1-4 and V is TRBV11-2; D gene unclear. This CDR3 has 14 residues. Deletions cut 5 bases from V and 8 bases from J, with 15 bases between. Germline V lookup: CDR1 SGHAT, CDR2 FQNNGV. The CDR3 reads CASSRSEGREKLFF. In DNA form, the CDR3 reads TGTGCCAGCAGCCGCTCGGAAGGGCGGGAAAAACTGTTTTTT. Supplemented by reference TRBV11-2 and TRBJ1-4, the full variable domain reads EAGVAQSPRYKIIEKRQSVAFWCNPISGHATLYWYQQILGQGPKLLIQFQNNGVVDDSQLPKDRFSAERLKGVDSTLKIQPAKLEDSAVYLCASSRSEGREKLFFGSGTQLSVL.

Here the CDR3 reads CASSLGSYNEQFF. CDR3 in DNA: TGTGCCAGCAGCTTAGGGAGCTACAATGAGCAGTTCTTC. V is TRBV11-2 and J is TRBJ2-1; D is uncertain. Germline loops: CDR1 SGHAT, CDR2 FQNNGV. This CDR3 has 13 amino acids. The V end lost 1 base, the J end lost 3 bases, and 4 bases lay between the germline ends.

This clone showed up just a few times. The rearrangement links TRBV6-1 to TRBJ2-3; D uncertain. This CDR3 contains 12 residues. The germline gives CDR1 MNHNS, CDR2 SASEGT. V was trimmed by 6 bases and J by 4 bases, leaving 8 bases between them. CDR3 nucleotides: TGTGCCAGCAGAGCGACCGCAGATACGCAGTATTTT. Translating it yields CASRATADTQYF.

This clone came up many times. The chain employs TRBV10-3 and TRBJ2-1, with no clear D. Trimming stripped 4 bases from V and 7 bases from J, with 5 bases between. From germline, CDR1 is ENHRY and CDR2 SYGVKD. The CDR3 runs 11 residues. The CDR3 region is CAISVENEQFF. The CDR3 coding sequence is TGTGCCATCAGTGTGGAGAATGAGCAGTTCTTC.

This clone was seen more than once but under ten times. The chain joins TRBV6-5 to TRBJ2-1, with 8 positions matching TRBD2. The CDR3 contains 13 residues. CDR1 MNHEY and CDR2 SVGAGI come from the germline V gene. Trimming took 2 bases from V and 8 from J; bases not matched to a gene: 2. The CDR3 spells CASSYLGRDEQFF. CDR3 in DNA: TGTGCCAGCAGTTACCTCGGGAGGGATGAGCAGTTCTTC.

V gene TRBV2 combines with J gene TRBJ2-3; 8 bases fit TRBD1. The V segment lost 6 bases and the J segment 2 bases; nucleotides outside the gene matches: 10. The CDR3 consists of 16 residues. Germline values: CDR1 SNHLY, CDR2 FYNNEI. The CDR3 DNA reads TGTGCCAGCAGCCACAGAAAGGACAGGGCCACAGATACGCAGTATTTT. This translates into CASSHRKDRATDTQYF.

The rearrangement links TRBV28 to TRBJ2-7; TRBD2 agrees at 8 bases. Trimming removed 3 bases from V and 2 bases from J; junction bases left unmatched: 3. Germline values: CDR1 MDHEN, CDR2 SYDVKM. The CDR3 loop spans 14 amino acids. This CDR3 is CASSFGGEPYEQYF. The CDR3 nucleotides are TGTGCCAGCAGTTTCGGGGGGGAACCCTACGAGCAGTACTTC.